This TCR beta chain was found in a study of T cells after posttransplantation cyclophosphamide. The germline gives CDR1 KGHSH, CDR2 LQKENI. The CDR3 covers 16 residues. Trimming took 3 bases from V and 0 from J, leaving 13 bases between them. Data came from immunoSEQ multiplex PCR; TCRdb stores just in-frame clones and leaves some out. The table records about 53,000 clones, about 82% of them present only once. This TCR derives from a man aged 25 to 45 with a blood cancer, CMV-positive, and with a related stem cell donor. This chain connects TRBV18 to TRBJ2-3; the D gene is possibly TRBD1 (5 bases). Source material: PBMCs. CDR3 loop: CASSPARAVSTDTQYF. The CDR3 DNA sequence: TGTGCCAGCTCACCTGCCAGGGCCGTCAGCACAGATACGCAGTATTTT.